The clone carrying this TCR beta chain has a handful of counts. Its antigen remains unknown. The study reverse transcribed the entire isolated RNA, so it sequenced expressed TCRB transcripts. The assay was immunoSEQ multiplex PCR, and TCRdb's table has in-frame clones only and misses some. This sample carries about 640,000 clones, 9.5% to 15% of them seen once, and the ten largest clones take 0.095% to 0.15%. The sample comes from a study of beta chain features in type 1 diabetes. Background on the study: No patient-donor differences in age, gender, total cells or subset yield.

Study-level points and caveats: Type 1 diabetes patients showed a moderate but significant shortening of TCRB CDR3s in all four CD4+ subsets. Among type 1 diabetes patients, VDJ junctions had fewer insertions and more deletions.

Deletions cut 5 bases from V and 2 bases from J, with 10 bases between. The CDR3 contains 14 residues. Germline V gene lookup returns CDR1 SEHNR and CDR2 FQNEAQ (reference sequence). This rearrangement joins TRBV7-9 to TRBJ1-5; weak D call: TRBD1 (6 bases). Specimen: naive CD4+ T cells from blood. The TCR comes from a man aged 25-45 years with type 1 diabetes. The CDR3 DNA follows: TGTGCCAGCAGCCCCAGGGGTGGCAATCAGCCCCAGCATTTT. Protein: CASSPRGGNQPQHF.